The 20 T cell receptor beta chains below come from one sample, sequenced in a study of T cell responses to AZD1222 COVID-19 vaccine. Here immunoSEQ multiplex PCR was the method, and the copy in TCRdb shows in-frame clones only, minus some. This sample has over 110,000 clones; about 92% occur once, and the top ten carry around 5.1%. This material consisted of peripheral blood, taken on day 0 of AZD1222 vaccination. These receptors were collected from an adult in good health.

The rearrangement joins TRBV3-1 (or the pseudogene TRBV3-2) to TRBJ1-1; a weak D match, TRBD1 (5 bases). The CDR3 consists of 13 residues. From germline, CDR1 is LGHDT and CDR2 YNNKEL (reference sequence). Trimming left V 1 base short and J 4 bases short, with 7 bases between. As DNA, the CDR3 is TGTGCCAGCAGCCAAGTTAGGGGCACTGAAGCTTTCTTT. Translated: CASSQVRGTEAFF.

V and J are TRBV5-5 and TRBJ2-7; D is unclear. The germline V gene has CDR1 SGHKS and CDR2 YYEKEE (reference sequence). CDR3 length: 12 residues. Trimming took 4 bases from V and 5 from J, leaving 10 bases between them. Here the CDR3 DNA reads TGTGCCAGCAGCGCGACACGGCACGAGCAGTACTTC. Protein sequence: CASSATRHEQYF. The full variable domain, with the rest looked up from reference TRBV5-5 and TRBJ2-7, is DAGVTQSPTHLIKTRGQQVTLRCSPISGHKSVSWYQQVLGQGPQFIFQYYEKEERGRGNFPDRFSARQFPNYSSELNVNALLLGDSALYLCASSATRHEQYFGPGTRLTVT.

The V call is TRBV5-5, the J call TRBJ2-1; TRBD1 matches 7 bases. The CDR3 contains 17 residues. V gave up 4 bases and J gave up 3 bases; unmatched junction bases: 13. Per the germline V gene, CDR1 is SGHKS and CDR2 is YYEKEE (reference sequence). CDR3 in DNA: TGTGCCAGCAGCCCTCAGACAGGGACAAATTTCTACAATGAGCAGTTCTTC. Translation: CASSPQTGTNFYNEQFF.

The chain uses TRBV27 and TRBJ1-5, with a weak D call TRBD1 (5 bases). The CDR3 has 18 amino acids. CDR1 and CDR2 (germline): MNHEY, SMNVEV (reference sequence). Trimming removed 4 bases from V and 9 bases from J, with 28 bases in between. This chain's CDR3 is CASSSTRTTHGISGPQHF. CDR3 coding DNA: TGTGCCAGCAGTTCGACCCGGACAACCCACGGAATCAGTGGGCCCCAGCATTTT.

V usage is TRBV19 and J usage is TRBJ1-1; tentatively, D is TRBD1 (5 bases). CDR1 and CDR2 from the germline V gene are LNHDA and SQIVND (reference sequence). Trimming shortened V by 3 bases and J by 10 bases, and 24 bases separated the two germline ends. The CDR3 sequence is 16 residues long. CDR3 coding DNA: TGTGCCAGTAGTATGGGGGGGATCGGGACTCTTTTTAGAGCTTTCTTT. This encodes CASSMGGIGTLFRAFF.

The J gene is TRBJ2-2, the V gene TRBV7-6; D is perhaps TRBD2 (5 bases). V lost 3 bases and J lost 8, with 16 bases in between. This CDR3 comprises 15 residues. CDR1 and CDR2 (germline): SGHVS, FNYEAQ. The DNA for the CDR3 is TGTGCCAGCAGCTTCGCAGAGGGAATCAAGGGGGAGCTGTTTTTT. It is translated as CASSFAEGIKGELFF.

With respect to this clone: Different DNA sequences within this sample yield the same CDR3. V gene TRBV7-2 combines with J gene TRBJ1-3; a weak D match, TRBD1 (5 bases). The CDR3 has 14 residues. CDR1 and CDR2 (germline): SGHTA, FQGNSA. Trimming took off 2 bases at V and 2 bases at J, with 7 bases between the two ends. In nucleotides, the CDR3 is TGTGCCAGCAGCTTATCAGGGACTGGAAACACCATATATTTT. Translation gives CASSLSGTGNTIYF.

The chain carries TRBV7-2 and TRBJ2-3; 9 bases line up with TRBD2. V was pared by 5 bases and J by 4 bases, with 10 bases of the junction left unmatched. The CDR3 is 16 amino acids. The V gene's germline CDR1 is SGHTA and CDR2 FQGNSA. CDR3 nucleotides: TGTGCCAGCAGCCCCCGGGGGCGGGGGGGCTCAGATACGCAGTATTTT. Protein sequence: CASSPRGRGGSDTQYF.

The chain recombines TRBV29-1 with TRBJ2-7; 13 bases are a match to TRBD2. CDR1 SQVTM and CDR2 ANQGSEA come from the germline V gene. This CDR3 spans 13 amino acids. Losses at the gene ends were 6 bases for V and 3 bases for J; bases not matched to a gene: 2. Here the CDR3 DNA reads TGCAGCGTGCGGACTAGCGGGGGCTACGAGCAGTACTTC. The encoded protein is CSVRTSGGYEQYF.

This rearrangement joins TRBV7-9 to TRBJ1-1; a possible D gene is TRBD1 (6 bases). V dropped 5 bases and J dropped 2 bases, with 12 bases sitting between them. CDR3 length: 14 residues. Germline V gene data show CDR1 as SEHNR and CDR2 as FQNEAQ (reference sequence). This CDR3 reads CASSVRGKNTEAFF. CDR3 nucleotides: TGTGCCAGCAGCGTTAGGGGGAAAAACACTGAAGCTTTCTTT.

The CDR3 region is CASSPGQIITSNQPQHF. CDR3 coding DNA: TGTGCCAGCAGTCCGGGACAGATTATTACTAGCAATCAGCCCCAGCATTTT. The V gene is TRBV6-2 or TRBV6-3, the J gene TRBJ1-5; 7 bases are a match to TRBD1. J gave up 0 bases and V 5 bases, and 10 bases lay outside the gene matches. CDR1 is MNHEY and CDR2 is SVGEGT in the germline V gene. The CDR3 has 17 residues.

The gene calls are TRBV10-3 and TRBJ2-7, with 8 bases lining up with TRBD2. The germline gives CDR1 ENHRY, CDR2 SYGVKD. CDR3 length equals 14 residues. The trim removed 4 bases at V and 3 bases at J, leaving 5 bases unmatched. CDR3 sequence: CAISAGGPYYEQYF. The CDR3 bases are TGTGCCATCAGTGCGGGAGGGCCCTACTACGAGCAGTACTTC.

The rearrangement links TRBV9 to TRBJ2-1; the match to TRBD2 covers 9 bases. The CDR3 spans 15 residues. Germline values: CDR1 SGDLS, CDR2 YYNGEE. V was pared by 0 bases and J by 9 bases, with 7 bases of the junction left unmatched. This chain's CDR3 is CASSVALRGGGEQFF. In DNA, the CDR3 is TGTGCCAGCAGCGTAGCTTTGCGGGGGGGCGGTGAGCAGTTCTTC.

The gene calls are TRBV4-1 and TRBJ2-2; no firm D call. CDR1 is MGHRA, CDR2 YSYEKL, per germline. Trimming left V 5 bases short and J 1 base short, with 2 bases between. The CDR3 is 12 residues long. The CDR3 loop reads CASSWNTGELFF. The CDR3 DNA reads as TGCGCCAGCAGCTGGAACACCGGGGAGCTGTTTTTT.

This chain connects TRBV5-5 to TRBJ2-3; D gene uncertain. Germline V CDR1 and CDR2: SGHKS, YYEKEE (reference sequence). The CDR3 contains 14 residues. Trimming left V 2 bases short and J 2 bases short, with 9 bases between. The CDR3 DNA sequence: TGTGCCAGCAGCTTAGGGCGGCACACAGATACGCAGTATTTT. Protein product: CASSLGRHTDTQYF. Full variable domain (missing parts from reference TRBV5-5 and TRBJ2-3): DAGVTQSPTHLIKTRGQQVTLRCSPISGHKSVSWYQQVLGQGPQFIFQYYEKEERGRGNFPDRFSARQFPNYSSELNVNALLLGDSALYLCASSLGRHTDTQYFGPGTRLTVL.

The chain carries TRBV7-8 and TRBJ2-7; 15 bases fit TRBD2. Germline V CDR1 and CDR2: SGHVS, FQNEAQ. The CDR3 is made up of 18 amino acids. The J segment lost 0 bases and the V segment lost 0 bases, leaving 3 bases of the junction unmatched. The CDR3 loop reads CASSLARTSGGVSYEQYF. The CDR3 region has the DNA TGTGCCAGCAGCTTAGCTAGGACTAGCGGGGGGGTCTCCTACGAGCAGTACTTC.

This chain links TRBV9 with TRBJ1-1; TRBD1 matches 9 bases. After removal of 4 bases from V and 8 bases from J, the junction contained 6 bases not matched to a gene. In germline, CDR1 is SGDLS, CDR2 YYNGEE. The CDR3 consists of 13 residues. The CDR3 here is CASSTRQGDEAFF. The CDR3 DNA follows: TGTGCCAGCAGCACCCGACAGGGGGACGAAGCTTTCTTT. The full variable domain, rest sourced from reference TRBV9 and TRBJ1-1, is DSGVTQTPKHLITATGQRVTLRCSPRSGDLSVYWYQQSLDQGLQFLIQYYNGEERAKGNILERFSAQQFPDLHSELNLSSLELGDSALYFCASSTRQGDEAFFGQGTRLTVV.

This clone was observed a handful of times. The chain uses TRBV14 and TRBJ2-4; possible D gene TRBD2, 5 bases. Trimming took off 3 bases at V and 6 bases at J, with 9 bases between the two ends. Germline CDR1 and CDR2: SGHDN and FVKESK. The CDR3 is 13 residues long. CDR3 DNA: TGTGCCAGCAGCCATGGAGGACCAAACATTCAGTACTTC. It encodes CASSHGGPNIQYF. Using reference TRBV14 and TRBJ2-4 for the parts outside the CDR3, the full variable domain is EAGVTQFPSHSVIEKGQTVTLRCDPISGHDNLYWYRRVMGKEIKFLLHFVKESKQDESGMPNNRFLAERTGGTYSTLKVQPAELEDSGVYFCASSHGGPNIQYFGAGTRLSVL.

The J gene is TRBJ1-5, the V gene TRBV4-3; no reliable D call. The CDR3 consists of 15 residues. Germline CDR1 and CDR2: LGHNA and YSLEER. V was clipped by 3 bases and J by 1 base, with 10 bases between them. Written as DNA, the CDR3 is TGCGCCAGCAGCCAGCAGCGTGGGAGCAATCAGCCCCAGCATTTT. Translation: CASSQQRGSNQPQHF.

This sequence joins TRBV6-5 and TRBJ2-5; D is tentatively TRBD1 or TRBD2 (6 bases each). With 6 bases removed from V and 2 bases from J, the gap between germline ends came to 16 bases. The CDR3 sequence is 15 residues long. Germline assignment: CDR1 MNHEY and CDR2 SVGAGI. The CDR3 protein is CASSRGGRVQETQYF. The CDR3 DNA follows: TGTGCCAGCAGCCGAGGGGGGCGGGTTCAAGAGACCCAGTACTTC.